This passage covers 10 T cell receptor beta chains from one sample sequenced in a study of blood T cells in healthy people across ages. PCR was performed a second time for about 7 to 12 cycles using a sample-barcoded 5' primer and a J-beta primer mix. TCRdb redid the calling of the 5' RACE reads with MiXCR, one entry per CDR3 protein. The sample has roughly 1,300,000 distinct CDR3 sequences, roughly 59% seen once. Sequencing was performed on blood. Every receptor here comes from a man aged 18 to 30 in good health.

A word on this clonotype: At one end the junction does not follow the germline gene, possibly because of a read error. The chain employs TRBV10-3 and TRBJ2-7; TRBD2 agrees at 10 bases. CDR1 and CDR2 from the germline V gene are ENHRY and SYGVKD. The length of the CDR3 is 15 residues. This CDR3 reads CAIREDGTSVYKQYF. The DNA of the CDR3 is TGTGCCATCAGGGAAGACGGGACTAGCGTCTACAAGCAGTACTTC.

CDR3 coding DNA: TGCAGCGTTGAAAGGTGGTCACACAATGAGCAGTTCTTC. This translates into CSVERWSHNEQFF. J is TRBJ2-1 and V is TRBV29-1; no reliable D call. The germline V gene has CDR1 SQVTM and CDR2 ANQGSEA. The CDR3 has 13 amino acids. V lost 2 bases and J 5 bases, leaving 10 bases between the germline ends.

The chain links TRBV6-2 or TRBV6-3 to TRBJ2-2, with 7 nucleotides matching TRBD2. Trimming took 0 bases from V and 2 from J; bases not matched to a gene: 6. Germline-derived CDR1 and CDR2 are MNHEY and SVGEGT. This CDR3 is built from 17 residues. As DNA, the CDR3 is TGTGCCAGCAGTTACTCGGCAGCGGGACTTAACACCGGGGAGCTGTTTTTT. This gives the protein CASSYSAAGLNTGELFF.

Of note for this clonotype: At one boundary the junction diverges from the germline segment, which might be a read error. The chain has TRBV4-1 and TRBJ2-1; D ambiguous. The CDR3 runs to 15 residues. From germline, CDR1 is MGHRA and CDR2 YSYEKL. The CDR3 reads CAGSQLWENRNEQFF. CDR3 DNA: TGCGCCGGCAGCCAACTATGGGAAAATCGCAATGAGCAGTTCTTC.

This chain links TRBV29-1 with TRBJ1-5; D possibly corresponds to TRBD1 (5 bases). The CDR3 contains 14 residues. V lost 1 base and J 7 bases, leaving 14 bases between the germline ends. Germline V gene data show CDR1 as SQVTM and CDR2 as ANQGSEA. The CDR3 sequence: CSVEGGSGGQPQHF. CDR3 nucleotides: TGCAGCGTTGAAGGGGGGTCAGGCGGGCAGCCCCAGCATTTT.

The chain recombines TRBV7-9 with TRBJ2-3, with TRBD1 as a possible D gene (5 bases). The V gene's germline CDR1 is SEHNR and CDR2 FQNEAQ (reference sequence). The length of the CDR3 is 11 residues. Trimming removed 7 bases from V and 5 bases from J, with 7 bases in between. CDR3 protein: CASNRLDTQYF. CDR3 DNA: TGTGCCAGCAACAGGTTAGATACGCAGTATTTT. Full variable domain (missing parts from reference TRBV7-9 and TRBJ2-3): DTGVSQNPRHKITKRGQNVTFRCDPISEHNRLYWYRQTLGQGPEFLTYFQNEAQLEKSRLLSDRFSAERPKGSFSTLEIQRTEQGDSAMYLCASNRLDTQYFGPGTRLTVL.

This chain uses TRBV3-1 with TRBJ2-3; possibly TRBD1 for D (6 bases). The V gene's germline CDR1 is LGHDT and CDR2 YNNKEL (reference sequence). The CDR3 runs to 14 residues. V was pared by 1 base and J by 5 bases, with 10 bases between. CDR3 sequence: CASSQGGQGDTQYF. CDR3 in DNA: TGTGCCAGCAGCCAAGGGGGGCAAGGAGATACGCAGTATTTT.

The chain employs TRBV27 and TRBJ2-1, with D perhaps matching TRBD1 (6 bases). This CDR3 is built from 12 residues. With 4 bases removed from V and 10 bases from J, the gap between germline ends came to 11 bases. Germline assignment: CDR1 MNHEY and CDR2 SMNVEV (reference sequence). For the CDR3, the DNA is TGTGCCAGCAGTTCGGACAGCGAGGAGCAGTTCTTC. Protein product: CASSSDSEEQFF.

The CDR3 spells CATSLGTGEETQYF. CDR3 DNA sequence: TGTGCCACCAGCCTGGGGACAGGGGAAGAGACCCAGTACTTC. The chain employs TRBV15 and TRBJ2-5; 10 bases align to TRBD1. The ends lost 5 bases at V and 3 bases at J; junction bases unmatched: 3. The CDR3 covers 14 residues. Germline CDR1 is LNHNV and CDR2 is YYDKDF (reference sequence).

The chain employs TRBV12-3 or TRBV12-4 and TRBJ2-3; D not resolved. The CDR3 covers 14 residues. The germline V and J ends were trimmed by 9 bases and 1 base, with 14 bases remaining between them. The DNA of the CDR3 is TGTGCCAGTACCGGGCCGTGGGGCACAGATACGCAGTATTTT. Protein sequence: CASTGPWGTDTQYF.